The 21 T cell receptor beta chains below were found in one sample sequenced in a study of shared clonotypes between healthy human individuals. The method was immunoSEQ multiplex PCR; TCRdb's version includes in-frame clones alone and lacks a portion of them. The sample lists roughly 2 million clones; 90% to 97% were seen once. The sequencing sample was made of naive CD4+ T cells sorted from blood. Noted subset: CD45RA+ positively selected. Every receptor here comes from a man younger than 35 in good health.

The chain uses TRBV18 and TRBJ2-3, with 12 bases matching TRBD2. V shed 4 bases and J 5 bases; nucleotides not matched to a gene: 4. The CDR3 spans 15 residues. CDR1 is KGHSH, CDR2 LQKENI, per germline. The chain's CDR3 is CASSQLAGGKDTQYF. The CDR3 nucleotides are TGTGCCAGCTCACAACTAGCGGGGGGCAAAGATACGCAGTATTTT.

The rearrangement joins TRBV5-1 to TRBJ1-1; a possible D gene is TRBD1 (6 bases). The CDR3 runs to 15 residues. V was clipped by 3 bases and J by 4 bases, with 16 bases between them. Germline CDR1 SGHRS, CDR2 YFSETQ. This CDR3 reads CASSSGTPMSTEAFF. The CDR3 region has the DNA TGCGCCAGCAGCTCAGGGACACCTATGAGCACTGAAGCTTTCTTT. The whole variable domain, filled in from reference TRBV5-1 and TRBJ1-1, reads KAGVTQTPRYLIKTRGQQVTLSCSPISGHRSVSWYQQTPGQGLQFLFEYFSETQRNKGNFPGRFSGRQFSNSRSEMNVSTLELGDSALYLCASSSGTPMSTEAFFGQGTRLTVV.

The J gene is TRBJ2-7, the V gene TRBV7-8, with 7 bases matching TRBD1. J was trimmed by 0 bases and V by 7 bases; bases with no gene match: 6. Germline CDR1 and CDR2: SGHVS and FQNEAQ. The CDR3 has 14 amino acids. The CDR3 is CASIGDSFSYEQYF. In DNA form, the CDR3 reads TGTGCCAGCATCGGGGACAGCTTCTCCTACGAGCAGTACTTC.

The chain recombines TRBV10-3 with TRBJ1-3; 8 positions agree with TRBD1. Germline V gene data show CDR1 as ENHRY and CDR2 as SYGVKD. V trimming: 3 bases; J trimming: 2 bases; junction bases outside the gene matches: 3. The CDR3 runs 15 residues. The CDR3 coding sequence is TGTGCCATCAGTGAACAGGGGGGGGCTGGAAACACCATATATTTT. Amino acid sequence: CAISEQGGAGNTIYF.

The chain links TRBV9 to TRBJ2-1, with no clear D. This CDR3 is built from 14 residues. The germline V gene has CDR1 SGDLS and CDR2 YYNGEE. Trimming took 2 bases from V and 6 from J, leaving 12 bases between them. In DNA, the CDR3 is TGTGCCAGCAGCGTCTCAACCGACGGCAATGAGCAGTTCTTC. Protein sequence: CASSVSTDGNEQFF.

The V gene is TRBV6-5, the J gene TRBJ1-3; D call uncertain. V was pared by 2 bases and J by 0 bases, with 8 bases between. Germline lookup yields CDR1 MNHEY and CDR2 SVGAGI. The CDR3 extends over 15 amino acids. CDR3 sequence (DNA): TGTGCCAGCAGTTACCGGCGCAGCTCTGGAAACACCATATATTTT. As protein: CASSYRRSSGNTIYF.

This sequence joins TRBV6-5 and TRBJ2-3; possible D gene TRBD1, 6 bases. The CDR3 length is 16 residues. CDR1 and CDR2 (germline): MNHEY, SVGAGI. V lost 2 bases to trimming and J lost 1 base, with 13 bases between them. CDR3 in DNA: TGTGCCAGCAGTTACACTGAACAGGGTGGCACAGATACGCAGTATTTT. Protein product: CASSYTEQGGTDTQYF.

The rearrangement joins TRBV28 to TRBJ1-2; unclear D gene. The CDR3 covers 14 residues. CDR1 and CDR2 from the germline V gene are MDHEN and SYDVKM. Trimming left V 6 bases short and J 8 bases short, with 19 bases between. The CDR3 loop reads CASSPRSGYWGYTF. The DNA of the CDR3 is TGTGCCAGCAGCCCTCGATCGGGGTATTGGGGCTACACCTTC.

This clone was counted a few times. The V call is TRBV2, the J call TRBJ1-5, with 8 positions matching TRBD1. Per the germline V gene, CDR1 is SNHLY and CDR2 is FYNNEI. V gave up 3 bases and J gave up 7 bases; unmatched junction bases: 5. This CDR3 comprises 14 residues. The CDR3 region has the DNA TGTGCCAGCAGTGATCAGGGGGCAGGACAGCCCCAGCATTTT. This encodes CASSDQGAGQPQHF.

The genes are TRBV5-1 and TRBJ1-2; the D gene is possibly TRBD1 (5 bases). V gave up 0 bases and J gave up 8 bases, with 14 bases separating them. CDR1 and CDR2 from the germline V gene are SGHRS and YFSETQ. The CDR3 extends over 14 amino acids. The CDR3 spells CASSLVPGREGYTF. CDR3 nucleotide sequence: TGCGCCAGCAGCTTGGTTCCAGGGCGAGAGGGCTACACCTTC. Combining the CDR3 with reference TRBV5-1 and TRBJ1-2 gives the whole variable domain KAGVTQTPRYLIKTRGQQVTLSCSPISGHRSVSWYQQTPGQGLQFLFEYFSETQRNKGNFPGRFSGRQFSNSRSEMNVSTLELGDSALYLCASSLVPGREGYTFGSGTRLTVV.

This chain links TRBV15 with TRBJ2-4; D unclear. The germline CDR1 and CDR2 sequences are LNHNV and YYDKDF (reference sequence). Trimming pared 1 base from V and 4 bases from J, leaving 14 bases between. CDR3 length: 16 residues. In DNA form, the CDR3 reads TGTGCCACCAGCAGAGCCCTCCGTGATGCAAAAAACATTCAGTACTTC. As protein: CATSRALRDAKNIQYF.

The chain has TRBV18 and TRBJ2-7; D gene ambiguous. Germline CDR1 is KGHSH and CDR2 is LQKENI. The CDR3 is made up of 16 amino acids. With 2 bases removed from V and 5 bases from J, the gap between germline ends came to 19 bases. The CDR3: CASSPRVQVGSDEQYF. The CDR3 DNA follows: TGTGCCAGCTCACCAAGGGTGCAGGTTGGATCCGACGAGCAGTACTTC.

As regards this clone: The same CDR3 can be traced to other DNA sequences in this sample. V and J are TRBV27 and TRBJ1-1, with TRBD1 as a possible D gene (6 bases). Trimming took 6 bases from V and 0 from J, leaving 11 bases between them. This CDR3 contains 14 residues. Germline V CDR1 and CDR2: MNHEY, SMNVEV (reference sequence). This CDR3 is CASRLTGMNTEAFF. The DNA of the CDR3 is TGTGCCAGCAGGTTAACAGGGATGAACACTGAAGCTTTCTTT.

Remarks on this clone: The same CDR3 is also encoded by other DNA sequences in this sample. The V and J genes are TRBV11-2 and TRBJ1-5, with D unresolved. Trimming removed 1 base from V and 4 bases from J, with 5 bases in between. CDR3 size: 13 residues. The germline CDR1 and CDR2 sequences are SGHAT and FQNNGV. In nucleotides, the CDR3 is TGTGCCAGCAGCTTAGGCTTGAATCAGCCCCAGCATTTT. Its protein is CASSLGLNQPQHF.

The V call is TRBV25-1, the J call TRBJ2-7; 8 nucleotides match TRBD2. Trimming cost V 3 bases and J 0 bases; bases outside gene matches: 4. The CDR3 contains 15 residues. CDR1 and CDR2 from the germline V gene are MGHDK and SYGVNS. The CDR3 reads CASSETGGSSYEQYF. The CDR3 DNA follows: TGTGCCAGCAGTGAGACGGGGGGGAGCTCCTACGAGCAGTACTTC.

The rearrangement links TRBV7-9 to TRBJ2-5; 9 bases line up with TRBD1. The CDR3 length is 15 residues. Trimming removed 5 bases from V and 2 bases from J; junction bases left unmatched: 6. CDR1 and CDR2 from the germline V gene are SEHNR and FQNEAQ (reference sequence). CDR3 in DNA: TGTGCCAGCAGCCCAACCGGGACAGGGCAAGAGACCCAGTACTTC. Amino acid sequence: CASSPTGTGQETQYF.

The V and J genes are TRBV6-6 and TRBJ2-4; 14 bases map to TRBD2. The CDR3 length is 14 residues. Germline V gene sequence: CDR1 MNHNY, CDR2 SVGAGI (reference sequence). V shed 9 bases and J 15 bases; nucleotides not matched to a gene: 13. The CDR3 protein is CASSGGTSGGERYF. The CDR3 DNA is TGTGCCAGTTCTGGGGGGACTAGCGGGGGCGAAAGGTACTTC.

For this clone: At the DNA level, this CDR3 is encoded by other sequences in the same sample as well. The chain links TRBV19 to TRBJ2-7; TRBD1 is a possible D gene (5 bases). The CDR3 contains 12 residues. Germline V gene lookup returns CDR1 LNHDA and CDR2 SQIVND (reference sequence). V was shortened by 3 bases and J by 6 bases, with 9 bases between the two germline ends. The DNA for the CDR3 is TGTGCCAGTAGTATTTGGGGCGGCGAGCAGTACTTC. Protein sequence: CASSIWGGEQYF.

The J gene is TRBJ1-4, the V gene TRBV7-2; possibly TRBD1 for D (5 bases). The CDR3 extends over 17 amino acids. V shed 0 bases and J shed 3 bases, with 14 bases lying between them. The germline V gene encodes CDR1 SGHTA and CDR2 FQGNSA. The CDR3 reads CASSLAGTPGSNEKLFF. In DNA, the CDR3 is TGTGCCAGCAGCTTAGCCGGGACTCCGGGGTCTAATGAAAAACTGTTTTTT.

The chain carries TRBV29-1 and TRBJ2-1, with D uncertain. V was clipped by 4 bases and J by 1 base, with 8 bases between them. The CDR3 length is 13 residues. Per the germline V gene, CDR1 is SQVTM and CDR2 is ANQGSEA. CDR3 coding DNA: TGCAGCGTTGCGAAAGGTTCCTACAATGAGCAGTTCTTC. Translated: CSVAKGSYNEQFF.

The chain links TRBV7-9 to TRBJ2-7; D is unclear. CDR1 and CDR2 (germline): SEHNR, FQNEAQ (reference sequence). The V gene lost 4 bases and the J gene lost 1 base, with 8 bases spanning the gap. This CDR3 is built from 13 residues. The CDR3 reads CASSSMASYEQYF. The CDR3 DNA reads TGTGCCAGCAGCTCGATGGCTTCCTACGAGCAGTACTTC.